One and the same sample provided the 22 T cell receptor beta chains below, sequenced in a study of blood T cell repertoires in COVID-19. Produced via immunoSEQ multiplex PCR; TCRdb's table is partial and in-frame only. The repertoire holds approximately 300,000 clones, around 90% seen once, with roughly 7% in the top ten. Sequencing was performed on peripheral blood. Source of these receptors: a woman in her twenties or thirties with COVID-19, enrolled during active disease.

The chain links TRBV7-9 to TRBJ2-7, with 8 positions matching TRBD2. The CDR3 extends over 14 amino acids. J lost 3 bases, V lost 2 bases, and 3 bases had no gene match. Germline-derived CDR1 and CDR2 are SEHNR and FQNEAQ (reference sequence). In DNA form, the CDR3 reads TGTGCCAGCAGCTTACCAGCGGGGGTCTACGAGCAGTACTTC. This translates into CASSLPAGVYEQYF.

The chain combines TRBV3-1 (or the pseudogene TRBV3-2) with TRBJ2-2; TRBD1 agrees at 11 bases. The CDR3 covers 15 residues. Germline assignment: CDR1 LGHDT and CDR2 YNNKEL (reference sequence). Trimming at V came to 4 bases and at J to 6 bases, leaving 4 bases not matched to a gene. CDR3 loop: CASSRGTGGAGELFF. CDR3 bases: TGTGCCAGCAGCCGGGGGACAGGGGGTGCCGGGGAGCTGTTTTTT.

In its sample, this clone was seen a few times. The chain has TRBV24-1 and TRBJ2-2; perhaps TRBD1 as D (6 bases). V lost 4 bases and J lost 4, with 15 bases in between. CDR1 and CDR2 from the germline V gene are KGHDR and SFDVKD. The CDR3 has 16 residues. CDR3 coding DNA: TGTGCCACCAGTGACCCGACGGGACATCTCACCGGGGAGCTGTTTTTT. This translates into CATSDPTGHLTGELFF.

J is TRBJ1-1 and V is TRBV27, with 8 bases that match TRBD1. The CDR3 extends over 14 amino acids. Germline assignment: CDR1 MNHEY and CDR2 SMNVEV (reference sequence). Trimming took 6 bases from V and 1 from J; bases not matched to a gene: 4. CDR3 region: CASRLTGGNTEAFF. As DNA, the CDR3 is TGTGCCAGCAGATTAACAGGGGGGAACACTGAAGCTTTCTTT.

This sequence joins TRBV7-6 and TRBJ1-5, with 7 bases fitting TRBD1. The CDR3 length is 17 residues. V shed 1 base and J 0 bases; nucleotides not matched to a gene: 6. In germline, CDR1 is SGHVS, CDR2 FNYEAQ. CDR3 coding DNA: TGTGCCAGCAGCTTAGGGGACAGTTATTATAGCAATCAGCCCCAGCATTTT. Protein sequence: CASSLGDSYYSNQPQHF.

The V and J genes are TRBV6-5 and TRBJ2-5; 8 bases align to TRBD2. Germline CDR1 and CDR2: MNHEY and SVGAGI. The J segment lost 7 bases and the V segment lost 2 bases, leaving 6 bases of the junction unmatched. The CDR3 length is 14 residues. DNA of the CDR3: TGTGCCAGCAGTTACCGAGGACTAGCTGGGACCCAGTACTTC. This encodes CASSYRGLAGTQYF.

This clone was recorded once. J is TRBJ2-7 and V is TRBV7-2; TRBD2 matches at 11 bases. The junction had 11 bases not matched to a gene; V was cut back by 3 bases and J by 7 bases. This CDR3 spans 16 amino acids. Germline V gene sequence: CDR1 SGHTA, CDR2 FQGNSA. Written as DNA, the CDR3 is TGTGCCAGCAGCTTCGTAGCGGGGGGGACCTCTGGAGAGCAGTACTTC. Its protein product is CASSFVAGGTSGEQYF.

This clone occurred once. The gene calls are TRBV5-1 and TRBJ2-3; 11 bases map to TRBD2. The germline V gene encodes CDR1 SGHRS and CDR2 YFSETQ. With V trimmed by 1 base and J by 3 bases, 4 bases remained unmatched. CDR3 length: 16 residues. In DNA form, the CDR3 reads TGCGCCAGCAGCTTGACTAGCGGGAGAGAAACAGATACGCAGTATTTT. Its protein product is CASSLTSGRETDTQYF.

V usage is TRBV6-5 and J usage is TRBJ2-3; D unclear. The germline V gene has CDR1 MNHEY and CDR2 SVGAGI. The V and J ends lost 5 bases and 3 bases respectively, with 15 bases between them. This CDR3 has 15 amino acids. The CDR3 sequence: CASSPLSGGTDTQYF. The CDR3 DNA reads TGTGCCAGCAGTCCCCTATCGGGTGGGACAGATACGCAGTATTTT.

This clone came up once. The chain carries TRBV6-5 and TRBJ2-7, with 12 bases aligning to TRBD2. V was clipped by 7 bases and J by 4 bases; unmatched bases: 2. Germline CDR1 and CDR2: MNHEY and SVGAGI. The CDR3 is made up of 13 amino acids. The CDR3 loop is CASTLAGGYEQYF. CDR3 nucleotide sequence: TGTGCCAGCACGCTAGCGGGAGGGTACGAGCAGTACTTC.

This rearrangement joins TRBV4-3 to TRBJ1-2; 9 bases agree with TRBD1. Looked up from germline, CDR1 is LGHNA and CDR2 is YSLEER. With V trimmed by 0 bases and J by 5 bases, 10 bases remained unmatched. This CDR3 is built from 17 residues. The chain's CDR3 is CASSQDSSPTGGYGYTF. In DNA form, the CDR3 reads TGCGCCAGCAGCCAAGACTCTAGCCCGACAGGGGGATATGGCTACACCTTC.

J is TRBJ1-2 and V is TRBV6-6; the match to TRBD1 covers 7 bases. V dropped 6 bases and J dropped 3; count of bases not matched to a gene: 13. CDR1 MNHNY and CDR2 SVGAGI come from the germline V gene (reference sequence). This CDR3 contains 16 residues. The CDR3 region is CASRRDSLPGYYGYTF. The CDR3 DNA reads TGTGCCAGCAGAAGGGACAGCCTGCCCGGATACTATGGCTACACCTTC.

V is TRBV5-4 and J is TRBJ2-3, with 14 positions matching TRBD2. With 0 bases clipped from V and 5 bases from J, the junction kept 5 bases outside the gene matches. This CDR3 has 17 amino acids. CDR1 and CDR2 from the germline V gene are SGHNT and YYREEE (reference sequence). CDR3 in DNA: TGTGCCAGCAGCTTGGGACTAGCGGGAGGGCCGCAAGATACGCAGTATTTT. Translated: CASSLGLAGGPQDTQYF.

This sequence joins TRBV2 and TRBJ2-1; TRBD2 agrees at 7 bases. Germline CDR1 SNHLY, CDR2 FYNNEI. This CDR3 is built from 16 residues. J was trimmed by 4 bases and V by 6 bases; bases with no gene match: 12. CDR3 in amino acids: CASSALAGKIYNEQFF. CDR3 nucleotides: TGTGCCAGCAGCGCCTTAGCGGGCAAAATTTACAATGAGCAGTTCTTC.

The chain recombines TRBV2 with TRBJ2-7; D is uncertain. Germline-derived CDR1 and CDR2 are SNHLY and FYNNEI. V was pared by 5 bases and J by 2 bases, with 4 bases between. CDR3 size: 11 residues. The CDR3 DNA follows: TGTGCCAGCAGTCGGGCCTACGAGCAGTACTTC. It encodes CASSRAYEQYF.

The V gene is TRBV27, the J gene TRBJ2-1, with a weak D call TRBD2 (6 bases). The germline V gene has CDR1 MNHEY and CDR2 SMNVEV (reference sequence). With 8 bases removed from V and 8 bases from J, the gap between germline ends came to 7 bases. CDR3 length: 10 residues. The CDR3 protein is CASGRYEQFF. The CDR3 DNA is TGTGCCAGCGGGAGGTATGAGCAGTTCTTC.

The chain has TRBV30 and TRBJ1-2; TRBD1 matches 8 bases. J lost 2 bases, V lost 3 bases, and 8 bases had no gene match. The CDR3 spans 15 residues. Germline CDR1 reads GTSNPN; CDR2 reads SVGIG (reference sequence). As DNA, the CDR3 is TGTGCCTGGAGGGGCCGGACAGGGACAAACTATGGCTACACCTTC. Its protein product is CAWRGRTGTNYGYTF.

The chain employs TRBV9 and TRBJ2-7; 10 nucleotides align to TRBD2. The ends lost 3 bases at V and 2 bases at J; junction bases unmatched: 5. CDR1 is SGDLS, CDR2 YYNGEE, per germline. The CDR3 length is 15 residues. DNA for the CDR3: TGTGCCAGCAGCGCCCTAGCGGGAGAGACCTACGAGCAGTACTTC. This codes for CASSALAGETYEQYF. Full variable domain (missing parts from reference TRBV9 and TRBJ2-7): DSGVTQTPKHLITATGQRVTLRCSPRSGDLSVYWYQQSLDQGLQFLIQYYNGEERAKGNILERFSAQQFPDLHSELNLSSLELGDSALYFCASSALAGETYEQYFGPGTRLTVT.

Here the CDR3 reads CASSPDLGTGWSYNEQFF. In DNA, the CDR3 is TGTGCCAGCAGCCCCGATCTAGGGACAGGGTGGTCCTACAATGAGCAGTTCTTC. The chain has TRBV5-4 and TRBJ2-1, with 9 bases identical to TRBD1. Germline loops: CDR1 SGHNT, CDR2 YYREEE (reference sequence). This CDR3 has 18 residues. The V gene end was trimmed by 4 bases and the J gene end by 1 base; junction bases not matched to a gene: 12.

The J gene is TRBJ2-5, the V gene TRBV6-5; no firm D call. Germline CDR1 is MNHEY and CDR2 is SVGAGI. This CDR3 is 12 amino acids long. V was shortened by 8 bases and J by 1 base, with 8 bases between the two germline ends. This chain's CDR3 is CASARSQETQYF. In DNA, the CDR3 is TGTGCCAGCGCCCGGAGCCAAGAGACCCAGTACTTC.

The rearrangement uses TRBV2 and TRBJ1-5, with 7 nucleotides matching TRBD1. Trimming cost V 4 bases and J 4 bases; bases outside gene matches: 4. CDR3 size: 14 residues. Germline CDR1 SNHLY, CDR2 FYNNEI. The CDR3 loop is CASSVEGANQPQHF. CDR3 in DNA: TGTGCCAGCAGTGTGGAGGGGGCTAATCAGCCCCAGCATTTT. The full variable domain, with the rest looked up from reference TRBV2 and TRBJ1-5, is EPEVTQTPSHQVTQMGQEVILRCVPISNHLYFYWYRQILGQKVEFLVSFYNNEISEKSEIFDDQFSVERPDGSNFTLKIRSTKLEDSAMYFCASSVEGANQPQHFGDGTRLSIL.

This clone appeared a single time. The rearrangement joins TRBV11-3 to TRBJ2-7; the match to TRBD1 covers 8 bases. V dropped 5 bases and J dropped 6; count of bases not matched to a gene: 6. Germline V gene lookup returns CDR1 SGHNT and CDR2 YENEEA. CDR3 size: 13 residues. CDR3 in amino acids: CASSPRDRIEQYF. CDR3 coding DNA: TGTGCCAGCAGCCCCCGGGACAGGATCGAGCAGTACTTC.